These T cell receptor beta chains were read from a single sample in a study of blood T cell repertoires in COVID-19. TCRdb keeps only in-frame clones here, not all; method: immunoSEQ multiplex PCR. This table holds some 150,000 clones, roughly 80% found once. Sample: peripheral blood. These receptors were taken from a woman of 80 years or more with acute or convalescent COVID-19. CDR3s include the opening cysteine and the closing phenylalanine or tryptophan. The order of the fields is V gene, J gene, D gene, clone size, CDR3 DNA, CDR3 protein. A D gene is named only where the DNA matches it firmly. A row's size may be missing; if present it is once, few, many or a size class.

TRBV18,TRBJ2-2,TRBD1,NA,TGTGCCAGCTCACCGGGACAGGTTAACACCGGGGAGCTGTTTTTT,CASSPGQVNTGELFF
TRBV5-1,TRBJ1-1,NA,NA,TGCGCCAGCAGCTTGCGGGAGAACACTGAAGCTTTCTTT,CASSLRENTEAFF
TRBV27,TRBJ1-4,NA,NA,TGTGCCAGCAGCCCACTTTTCGAACCTAATGAAAAACTGTTTTTT,CASSPLFEPNEKLFF
TRBV14,TRBJ1-2,NA,once,TGTGCCAGCAGCCCTGAATGGCTCTATGGCTACACCTTC,CASSPEWLYGYTF
TRBV3-1/TRBV3-2,TRBJ2-7,TRBD1,NA,TGTGCCAGCAGCCAAGCTGGACAGGGATACGAGCAGTACTTC,CASSQAGQGYEQYF
TRBV5-6,TRBJ1-1,NA,NA,TGTGCCAGCAGCCGGACGGGGTGGAACACTGAAGCTTTCTTT,CASSRTGWNTEAFF
TRBV7-9,TRBJ1-1,NA,NA,TGTGCCAGCAGCTTAGCGGGGGGGATTGAAGCTTTCTTT,CASSLAGGIEAFF
TRBV9,TRBJ1-1,TRBD1,once,TGTGCCAGCAGCCCACAACAGGGGGCACCTGAAGCTTTCTTT,CASSPQQGAPEAFF
TRBV18,TRBJ1-2,TRBD1,NA,TGTGCCAGCTCACCTGTACAGGGGGCTGGAGGCTACACCTTC,CASSPVQGAGGYTF
TRBV3-1/TRBV3-2,TRBJ1-1,TRBD1,NA,TGTGCCAGCAGCCTGTACAGGGGAGGGAACACTGAAGCTTTCTTT,CASSLYRGGNTEAFF
TRBV5-5,TRBJ1-3,TRBD1,NA,TGTGCCAGCAGCTACACCCCGGGACAGGCTTACTCTGGAAACACCATATATTTT,CASSYTPGQAYSGNTIYF
TRBV30,TRBJ2-7,TRBD2,NA,TGTGCCTGGAGCCGAACCGGACTAGCGGGTAACTACGAGCAGTACTTC,CAWSRTGLAGNYEQYF
TRBV6-1,TRBJ1-2,NA,NA,TGTGCCAGCAGTGAGCGGACAGAATATTATGGCTACACCTTC,CASSERTEYYGYTF
TRBV6-5,TRBJ1-2,TRBD1,few,TGTGCCATCAGACCAGGGGGAAGCTATGGCTACACCTTC,CAIRPGGSYGYTF
TRBV6-6,TRBJ1-1,NA,NA,TGTGCCAGCAGCACAACAGAGAACACTGAAGCTTTCTTT,CASSTTENTEAFF
TRBV7-2,TRBJ1-1,NA,NA,TGTGCCAGCAGCCAACAACCGGGGACTGAAGCTTTCTTT,CASSQQPGTEAFF
TRBV2,TRBJ1-2,TRBD1,NA,TGTGCCAGCAGTCCCGAGGACAGGGGGGGCAACTATGGCTACACCTTC,CASSPEDRGGNYGYTF
TRBV10-1,TRBJ2-7,NA,NA,TGCGCCAGCAGTGAGTCCCAAGGGGGACCCTCCTACGAGCAGTACTTC,CASSESQGGPSYEQYF
TRBV7-8,TRBJ1-6,NA,NA,TGTGCCAGCAGCTTAGGCCCCGGGGGGGGTTCGTGGAATTCACCCCTCCACTTT,CASSLGPGGGSWNSPLHF
TRBV7-2,TRBJ1-1,NA,NA,TGTGCCAGCAGCTTAAATCCCGGGGAGCGCACTGAAGCTTTCTTT,CASSLNPGERTEAFF
TRBV11-3,TRBJ2-3,NA,NA,TGTGCCAGCAGCTTGAGCACTGTCGCAGATACGCAGTATTTT,CASSLSTVADTQYF
TRBV12-3/TRBV12-4,TRBJ1-3,NA,NA,TGTGCCAGCAGTTCCACGGACACCATATATTTT,CASSSTDTIYF
TRBV3-1/TRBV3-2,TRBJ1-6,TRBD1,NA,TGTGCCAGCAGCCACTGGGACAGGCGATTTTCACCCCTCCACTTT,CASSHWDRRFSPLHF
TRBV6-1,TRBJ1-2,NA,NA,TGTGCCAGCAGTGAAGTGCAGGGCTACTATGGCTACACCTTC,CASSEVQGYYGYTF
TRBV11-1,TRBJ2-1,TRBD2,NA,TGTGCCAGCAGCCTAGCGGGGGGGCATTACAATGAGCAGTTCTTC,CASSLAGGHYNEQFF
TRBV3-1/TRBV3-2,TRBJ1-1,TRBD1,NA,TGTGCCAGCACTCCCCGGGACAGGTCGTTAAACACTGAAGCTTTCTTT,CASTPRDRSLNTEAFF
TRBV6-6,TRBJ1-6,NA,NA,TGTGCCAGCAGTCTAACGCGGGGGGGGAATTCACCCCTCCACTTT,CASSLTRGGNSPLHF
TRBV6-6,TRBJ2-5,TRBD2,NA,TGTGCCAGCAGTAGCCCCGGGACTAGCGAGGAGACCCAGTACTTC,CASSSPGTSEETQYF
TRBV2,TRBJ1-2,TRBD1,NA,TGTGCCAGCAGTGAAAGCATCTTACGAGGTCTTGGACAGGCCTATGGCTACACCTTC,CASSESILRGLGQAYGYTF
TRBV9,TRBJ1-6,NA,NA,TGTGCCAGCAGCGGATTCCGGGACAACAAAGTCTATAATTCACCCCTCCACTTT,CASSGFRDNKVYNSPLHF
TRBV5-6,TRBJ1-2,TRBD1,NA,TGTGCCAGCAGCTTCCCTTCCGCAGGGGGTAACTATGGCTACACCTTC,CASSFPSAGGNYGYTF
TRBV7-8,TRBJ1-2,NA,NA,TGTGCCAGCAGCTTATTGCGTGAAGGGGTGAGGTATGGCTACACCTTC,CASSLLREGVRYGYTF
TRBV15,TRBJ2-3,TRBD2,many,TGTGCCACCAGCGGAGAGCGGGGGGGCACAGATACGCAGTATTTT,CATSGERGGTDTQYF
TRBV11-2,TRBJ2-1,TRBD2,NA,TGTGCCAGCAGCTTAGTATCTAGCGGGGGGCTTGGTGAGCAGTTCTTC,CASSLVSSGGLGEQFF
TRBV6-5,TRBJ1-1,NA,NA,TGTGCCAGCAGTTACGGACACCTGAACACTGAAGCTTTCTTT,CASSYGHLNTEAFF
TRBV19,TRBJ2-3,TRBD1,NA,TGTGCCAGTAGTCCCTTGGACAGGGGTTGGGGAGATACGCAGTATTTT,CASSPLDRGWGDTQYF
TRBV21-1,TRBJ2-7,NA,NA,TGTGCCAGCAGCAAAGATCACAAGGGGCCTTCCTACGAGCAGTACTTC,CASSKDHKGPSYEQYF
TRBV18,TRBJ2-7,TRBD1,NA,TGTGCCAGCTCACCAGAAACAGGGGAATACGAGCAGTACTTC,CASSPETGEYEQYF
TRBV6-5,TRBJ2-3,TRBD1,NA,TGTGCCAGCAGTAGGGACAGCTTAACAGATACGCAGTATTTT,CASSRDSLTDTQYF
TRBV5-1,TRBJ1-4,NA,NA,TGCGCCAGCAGCGCAATCCCCGGGGAAAAACTGTTTTTT,CASSAIPGEKLFF
TRBV18,TRBJ2-2,NA,NA,TGTGCCAGCTCACTTTTCCAAACAGGGATGGATACCGGGGAGCTGTTTTTT,CASSLFQTGMDTGELFF
TRBV9,TRBJ2-7,NA,NA,TGTGCCAGCAGCGTATTGGGGCAGGGGTCTCGGGGTGAGCAGTACTTC,CASSVLGQGSRGEQYF
TRBV11-2,TRBJ2-2,NA,NA,TGTGCCAGCAGCTTAATGAGGTACACCGGGGAGCTGTTTTTT,CASSLMRYTGELFF
TRBV9,TRBJ2-1,TRBD2,NA,TGTGCCAGCAGCGTAGGGCGGGGGGCCTACAATGAGCAGTTCTTC,CASSVGRGAYNEQFF
TRBV2,TRBJ2-2,TRBD1,few,TGTGCCAGCAGTGGAAAGACAGGGGTCAACACCGGGGAGCTGTTTTTT,CASSGKTGVNTGELFF
TRBV4-1,TRBJ2-7,NA,NA,TGCGCCAGCACCTATACGCCTATAGCCGGCTCCTACGAGCAGTACTTC,CASTYTPIAGSYEQYF
TRBV10-2,TRBJ1-1,NA,NA,TGCGCCAGCAGTGCCCTCACTGAAGCTTTCTTT,CASSALTEAFF
TRBV2,TRBJ1-5,NA,NA,TGTGCCAGCAGTGAAGGGCAGCGTAGCAATCAGCCCCAGCATTTT,CASSEGQRSNQPQHF
TRBV5-1,TRBJ2-2,NA,NA,TGCGCCAGCAGCTTCGGGTCCATCCCCGGGGAGCTGTTTTTT,CASSFGSIPGELFF
TRBV5-1,TRBJ1-1,TRBD1,NA,TGCGCCAGCAGCTCACCGGGACAGGGAGCCGAAGCTTTCTTT,CASSSPGQGAEAFF
TRBV7-2,TRBJ2-5,TRBD2,NA,TGTGCCAGCAGCACTAGCGGGTGGTACCAAGAGACCCAGTACTTC,CASSTSGWYQETQYF
TRBV4-2,TRBJ1-5,NA,NA,TGTGCCAGCAGCCAAGGCGTACAGGGCGGACAGCCCCAGCATTTT,CASSQGVQGGQPQHF
TRBV9,TRBJ1-2,NA,NA,TGTGCCAGCAGCGTAGACTACAGGGTCGGCGGCTACACCTTC,CASSVDYRVGGYTF
TRBV4-2,TRBJ1-2,NA,few,TGTGCCAGCAGCCAAGAGAGGGAGGGATTCTATGGCTACACCTTC,CASSQEREGFYGYTF
TRBV18,TRBJ2-7,TRBD1,NA,TGTGCCAGCTCCCCTGGGGACAGGGTCTCCGAGCAGTACTTC,CASSPGDRVSEQYF
TRBV7-9,TRBJ2-7,NA,NA,TGTGCCAGCAGCTTATCAGCAGCGACTGGCTACGAGCAGTACTTC,CASSLSAATGYEQYF
TRBV27,TRBJ1-4,TRBD1,once,TGTGCCAGCAGTCCAGGGACAGTTAATGAAAAACTGTTTTTT,CASSPGTVNEKLFF
TRBV6-5,TRBJ2-1,TRBD2,NA,TGTGCCAGCAGTTTCCGGGCCAGCGGGGCAAACAATGAGCAGTTCTTC,CASSFRASGANNEQFF
TRBV7-2,TRBJ2-7,TRBD2,NA,TGTGCCAGCAGCTTAGATGCGGGGGGGTTAGACGAGCAGTACTTC,CASSLDAGGLDEQYF